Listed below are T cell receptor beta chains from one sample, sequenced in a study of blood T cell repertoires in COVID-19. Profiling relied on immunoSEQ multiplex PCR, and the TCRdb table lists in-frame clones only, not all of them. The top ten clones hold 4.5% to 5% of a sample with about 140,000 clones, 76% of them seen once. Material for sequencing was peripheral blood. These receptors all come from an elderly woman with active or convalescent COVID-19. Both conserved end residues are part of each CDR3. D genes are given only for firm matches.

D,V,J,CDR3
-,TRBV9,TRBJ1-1,CASSVGAGSNTEAFF
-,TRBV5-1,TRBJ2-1,CASGKTGRWGYNEQFF
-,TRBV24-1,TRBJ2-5,CATSDSNLGQQRPQYF
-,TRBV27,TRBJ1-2,CASSPAGVYGYTF
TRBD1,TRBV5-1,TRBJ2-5,CASSLGTANPKRYF
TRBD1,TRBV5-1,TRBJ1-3,CASSTGGTGNTIYF
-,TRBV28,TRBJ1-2,CASSAGFGRGYTF
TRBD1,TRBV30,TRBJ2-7,CAWSETGVEQYF
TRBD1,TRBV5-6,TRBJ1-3,CASSRTTGASGNTIYF
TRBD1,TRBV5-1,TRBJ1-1,CASSSGTGLISTEAFF
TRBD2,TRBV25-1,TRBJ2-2,CASSDWTSGVGTGELFF
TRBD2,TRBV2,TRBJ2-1,CASRNGLAGGALLNEQFF
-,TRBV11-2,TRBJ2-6,CASSSTGSGANVLTF
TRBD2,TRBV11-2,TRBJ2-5,CASSPTIGLAGETQYF
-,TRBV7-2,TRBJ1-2,CARMDSFYGYTF
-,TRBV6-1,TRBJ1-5,CASSEGQTRNQPQHF
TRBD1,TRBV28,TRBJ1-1,CASSSPSKGQGTEAFF
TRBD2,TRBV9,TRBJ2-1,CASSAGLAGGEQFF
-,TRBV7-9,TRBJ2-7,CASTRQSSYEQYF
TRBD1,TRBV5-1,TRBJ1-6,CASSLELKQGASSPLHF
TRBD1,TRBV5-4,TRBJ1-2,CASSLTGDPYGYTF
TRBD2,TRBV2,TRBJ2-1,CASSAGGGGGQFF
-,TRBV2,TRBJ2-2,CASSLWEAGELFF
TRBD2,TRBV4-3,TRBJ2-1,CASSQGVLAGPNNEQFF
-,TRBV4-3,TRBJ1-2,CASSFGTTYGYTF
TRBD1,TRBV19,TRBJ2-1,CASSIGTGTPNEQFF
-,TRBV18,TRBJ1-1,CASSPGGGFGEAFF
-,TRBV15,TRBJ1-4,CATSRDPGGSAEKLFF
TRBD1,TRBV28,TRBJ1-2,CASSLRTGRGYTF
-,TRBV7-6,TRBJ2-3,CASSLDGGRTDTQYF
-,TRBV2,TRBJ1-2,CASRMRGYTF
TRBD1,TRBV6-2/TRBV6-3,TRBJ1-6,CASSPGQGKGSYNSPLHF
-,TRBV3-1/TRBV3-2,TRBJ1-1,CAVGVSSTEAFF
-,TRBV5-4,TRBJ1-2,CASSYDTAGYTF
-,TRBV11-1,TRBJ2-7,CASSSTTTGLGEQYF
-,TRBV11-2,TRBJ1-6,CASSYSGANSPLHF
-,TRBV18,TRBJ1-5,CASSPGLTWAGNQPQHF
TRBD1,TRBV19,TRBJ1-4,CASTDRAQPLEKLFF
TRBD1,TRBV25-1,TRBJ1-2,CASSEDGTGIYGYTF
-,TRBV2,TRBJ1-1,CASRTDSLNTEAFF
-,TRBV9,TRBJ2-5,CASSVASQETQYF
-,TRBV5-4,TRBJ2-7,CASSFRAVPHEQYF
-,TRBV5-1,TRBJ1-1,CASSLAIEKNTEAFF
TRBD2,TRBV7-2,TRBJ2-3,CASSLARGGADTQYF
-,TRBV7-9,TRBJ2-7,CASSLSGAYEQYF
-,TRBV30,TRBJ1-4,CAWDRHATNEKLFF
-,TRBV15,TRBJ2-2,CATSTEPREDSFTGELFF
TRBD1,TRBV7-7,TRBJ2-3,CASSNGTGYTDTQYF
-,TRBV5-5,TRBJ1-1,CASSRTPNTEAFF
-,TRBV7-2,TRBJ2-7,CASSLYGQRIKSYEQYF